This TCR beta chain was recovered during a study of T cells in Graves' hyperthyroidism and ophthalmopathy. The wider study: Once the initial diagnosis was made, peripheral blood was obtained before any treatment. The study, taken as a whole, reports: In the blood, most expanded thyroid clonotypes above 0.001 appeared as well.

This clonotype showed up many times. Its antigen remains unknown. TCR beta CDR3 regions were amplified from RNA transcripts. The study used the HTBI primer set for a first-round RT-PCR of the TCR CDR3. TCRdb ran MiXCR on the multiplex PCR reads and lists one entry per CDR3 protein. The sample lists more than 500,000 distinct CDR3 sequences; around 15% were seen once. V lost 1 base, J lost 4 bases, and 8 bases lay in between. Germline CDR1 is SGHAT and CDR2 is FQNNGV. The CDR3 totals 13 residues. Ophthalmopathy in the patients scored at least 3 on Clinical Activity Score and at least 4 on NOSPECS grade, lasting under 3 months. Uncontrolled infection, other autoimmune disease, pregnancy or lactation led to exclusion.

The chain joins TRBV11-2 to TRBJ2-7; unclear D gene. The sample comprised blood. This sequence originates from a woman aged 30 to 39 with Graves' ophthalmopathy. CDR3 DNA: TGTGCCAGCAGCTTAGCAGACTGGTACGAGCAGTACTTC. Its protein product is CASSLADWYEQYF.